These T cell receptor beta chains were read from a single sample in a study of T cells in localized non-small cell lung cancer. Produced via immunoSEQ multiplex PCR; TCRdb's table is partial and in-frame only. The data contain about 2,800 clones, more than 25% of them seen just once; the ten biggest clones take up approximately 13%. The material was normal lung tissue next to the tumor, obtained before any cancer treatment. The receptors stem from a male donor older than 55 with stage II lung adenocarcinoma. The CDR3 runs from the conserved cysteine through the conserved F or W. D genes are given only for firm matches. Expanded clones are given a class, and other clones once, few, many or no size at all.

V gene: TRBV11-3; J gene: TRBJ1-1; clone size: few; D gene: -; CDR3 DNA: TGTGCCAGCAGCCCACTTTCCCGCAACAGACCCTATCTAGAAGCTTTCTTT; CDR3 protein: CASSPLSRNRPYLEAFF
V gene: TRBV11-3; J gene: TRBJ1-6; clone size: -; D gene: -; CDR3 DNA: TGTGCCAGCAGCTTGGTTAGCGGCCGGGATGTGGTTTCACCCCTCCACTTT; CDR3 protein: CASSLVSGRDVVSPLHF
V gene: TRBV11-3; J gene: TRBJ2-3; clone size: -; D gene: TRBD2; CDR3 DNA: TGTGCCAGCTCCTCTGCCCTAGCGGGAGCTCCGCAGTATTTT; CDR3 protein: CASSSALAGAPQYF
V gene: TRBV6-8; J gene: TRBJ2-4; clone size: -; D gene: TRBD2; CDR3 DNA: TGTGCCAGCTCCCGGGGGACTAGCGATGTGAACATTCAGTACTTC; CDR3 protein: CASSRGTSDVNIQYF
V gene: TRBV5-1; J gene: TRBJ2-7; clone size: -; D gene: TRBD1; CDR3 DNA: TGCGCCAGCAGCTTTCAGGGGGCTTCCTACGAGCAGTACTTC; CDR3 protein: CASSFQGASYEQYF
V gene: TRBV10-2; J gene: TRBJ2-3; clone size: -; D gene: -; CDR3 DNA: TGCGCCAGCAGTGACAGAGGGGCGAAGTACACAGATACGCAGTATTTT; CDR3 protein: CASSDRGAKYTDTQYF
V gene: TRBV9; J gene: TRBJ2-1; clone size: few; D gene: -; CDR3 DNA: TGTGCCAGCAGGGAGGGGACAGCTTACAATGAGCAGTTCTTC; CDR3 protein: CASREGTAYNEQFF
V gene: TRBV11-3; J gene: TRBJ2-7; clone size: large; D gene: TRBD1; CDR3 DNA: TGTGCCAGCAGCCTGGGACAGGGGGCTCACGAGCAGTACTTC; CDR3 protein: CASSLGQGAHEQYF
V gene: TRBV28; J gene: TRBJ2-3; clone size: -; D gene: TRBD2; CDR3 DNA: TGTGCCAGCAGTGTGGGACTAGCGGGAGTTACAGATACGCAGTATTTT; CDR3 protein: CASSVGLAGVTDTQYF
V gene: TRBV11-3; J gene: TRBJ1-1; clone size: medium-sized; D gene: -; CDR3 DNA: TGTGCCAGCAGCTCGGGTGGGGGGGTAGCTGAAGCTTTCTTT; CDR3 protein: CASSSGGGVAEAFF
V gene: TRBV25-1; J gene: TRBJ1-1; clone size: few; D gene: -; CDR3 DNA: TGTGCCAGCAGTGTAAGTAGTGAGGGTATCGGTGAGACTTTCTTT; CDR3 protein: CASSVSSEGIGETFF
V gene: TRBV28; J gene: TRBJ2-6; clone size: few; D gene: -; CDR3 DNA: TGTGCCAGCAGAACCTTAGGGCAGCGCTCTGGGGCCAACGTCCTGACTTTC; CDR3 protein: CASRTLGQRSGANVLTF
V gene: TRBV30; J gene: TRBJ2-7; clone size: -; D gene: TRBD2; CDR3 DNA: TGTGCCTGGCGGACTAGCGGGAGATCCTACGAGCAGTACTTC; CDR3 protein: CAWRTSGRSYEQYF
V gene: TRBV11-3; J gene: TRBJ2-5; clone size: large; D gene: TRBD2; CDR3 DNA: TGTGCCAGCAGCTTCCCCACTGGGGAGGGCCGCGAGACCCAGTACTTC; CDR3 protein: CASSFPTGEGRETQYF
V gene: TRBV6-1; J gene: TRBJ2-5; clone size: few; D gene: TRBD2; CDR3 DNA: TGTGCCAGCAGTGAAGAAAGCGGGAGGCAAGAGACCCAGTACTTC; CDR3 protein: CASSEESGRQETQYF
V gene: TRBV6-8; J gene: TRBJ1-2; clone size: few; D gene: TRBD1; CDR3 DNA: TGTGCCACCAAGACGTGGCAGGGGGAACTTAACACCTTC; CDR3 protein: CATKTWQGELNTF
V gene: TRBV7-5; J gene: TRBJ2-7; clone size: -; D gene: -; CDR3 DNA: TGTGCCAGCAGCTTGGTGCGTGGGAGCCCTTCCTACGAGCAGTACTTC; CDR3 protein: CASSLVRGSPSYEQYF
V gene: TRBV5-1; J gene: TRBJ1-1; clone size: -; D gene: -; CDR3 DNA: TGCGCCAGCAGCTTAAAAAGGGAGGTGGGCACTGAAGCTTTCTTT; CDR3 protein: CASSLKREVGTEAFF
V gene: TRBV11-3; J gene: TRBJ2-7; clone size: medium-sized; D gene: -; CDR3 DNA: TGTGCCAGCAGAATTGAACGGGAGTGGGGCGAGCAGTACTTC; CDR3 protein: CASRIEREWGEQYF
V gene: TRBV11-3; J gene: TRBJ2-5; clone size: few; D gene: TRBD1; CDR3 DNA: TGTGCCAGCATCAAAAACAGGGGGATAGAGACCCAGTACTTC; CDR3 protein: CASIKNRGIETQYF
V gene: TRBV6-8; J gene: TRBJ1-5; clone size: -; D gene: TRBD1; CDR3 DNA: TGTGCCAGCAGTGCTCAAGGACAGGGCTATCAGCCCCAGCATTTT; CDR3 protein: CASSAQGQGYQPQHF
V gene: TRBV30; J gene: TRBJ1-1; clone size: -; D gene: TRBD1; CDR3 DNA: TGTGCCTGGAACGTAGGGACAGAGAACACTGAAGCTTTCTTT; CDR3 protein: CAWNVGTENTEAFF
V gene: TRBV19; J gene: TRBJ2-2; clone size: -; D gene: TRBD2; CDR3 DNA: TGTGCCAGTAGTGGGACTAGCGGGAGGGCCCGGAACACCGGGGAGCTGTTTTTT; CDR3 protein: CASSGTSGRARNTGELFF
V gene: TRBV10-2; J gene: TRBJ2-2; clone size: -; D gene: TRBD1; CDR3 DNA: TGCGCCAGCAGCTTGACAGGGCCCGGGGAGCTGTTTTTT; CDR3 protein: CASSLTGPGELFF
V gene: TRBV11-3; J gene: TRBJ1-4; clone size: many; D gene: -; CDR3 DNA: TGTGCCAGCAGCCCCATTTCAACTAATGAAAAACTGTTTTTT; CDR3 protein: CASSPISTNEKLFF
V gene: TRBV18; J gene: TRBJ2-7; clone size: few; D gene: -; CDR3 DNA: TGTGCCAGCTCACCACTTCTGAGCTCCTACGAGCAGTACTTC; CDR3 protein: CASSPLLSSYEQYF
V gene: TRBV6-8; J gene: TRBJ2-3; clone size: medium-sized; D gene: TRBD2; CDR3 DNA: TGTGCCATCAGTGTTAGCGGGGGAGATACGCAGTATTTT; CDR3 protein: CAISVSGGDTQYF
V gene: TRBV18; J gene: TRBJ1-2; clone size: -; D gene: -; CDR3 DNA: TGTGCCAGCTCACCAGTAGACGGCTATGGCTACACCTTC; CDR3 protein: CASSPVDGYGYTF
V gene: TRBV9; J gene: TRBJ1-3; clone size: few; D gene: -; CDR3 DNA: TGTGCCAGCAGCGTATATGGCTCTGGAAACACCATATATTTT; CDR3 protein: CASSVYGSGNTIYF
V gene: TRBV19; J gene: TRBJ1-2; clone size: -; D gene: -; CDR3 DNA: TGTGCCAGTAGTCCGCCGGGACACCGGGGCTACACCTTC; CDR3 protein: CASSPPGHRGYTF
V gene: TRBV11-3; J gene: TRBJ1-2; clone size: medium-sized; D gene: -; CDR3 DNA: TGTGCCAGCAGCTCCGGAGGGGAGGGCTATGGCTACACCTTC; CDR3 protein: CASSSGGEGYGYTF
V gene: TRBV11-3; J gene: TRBJ2-1; clone size: -; D gene: TRBD2; CDR3 DNA: TGTGCCAGCAGCTCAAGGACTAGCGGGCTTCGCGATGAGCAGTTCTTC; CDR3 protein: CASSSRTSGLRDEQFF
V gene: TRBV12-5; J gene: TRBJ1-2; clone size: -; D gene: -; CDR3 DNA: TGTGCTAGTGGTTTGGTATCACAGACCTATGGCTACACCTTC; CDR3 protein: CASGLVSQTYGYTF
V gene: TRBV11-3; J gene: TRBJ1-1; clone size: -; D gene: TRBD1; CDR3 DNA: TGTGCCAGCACCCAGGGGGCCCACCTGAACACTGAAGCTTTCTTT; CDR3 protein: CASTQGAHLNTEAFF
V gene: TRBV6-8; J gene: TRBJ1-2; clone size: -; D gene: TRBD1; CDR3 DNA: TGTGCCACCCTAAACAGGGGTGGAGACTATGGCTACACCTTC; CDR3 protein: CATLNRGGDYGYTF